This entry lists 30 T cell receptor beta chains sequenced from one sample in a study of CD4 T cells in relation to SARS-CoV-2 and coronaviruses. Sequencing used immunoSEQ multiplex PCR; TCRdb keeps in-frame clones, though not all of them. The table records about 56,000 clones, just over 90% of them present only once. The material sequenced was naive CD4+ T cells from PBMCs. Subset: naive CD4+ T cells isolated by negative enrichment. These receptors were obtained from an adult with COVID-19.

This sequence joins TRBV11-1 and TRBJ2-1; 11 bases align to TRBD2. Per germline, CDR1 SGHAT and CDR2 FQDESV (reference sequence). Trimming removed 4 bases from V and 7 bases from J; junction bases left unmatched: 6. The CDR3 extends over 15 amino acids. The CDR3 region is CASSSLAGGGNEQFF. CDR3 coding DNA: TGTGCCAGCAGCTCCCTAGCGGGAGGTGGTAATGAGCAGTTCTTC.

This clone was observed once. V is TRBV28 and J is TRBJ2-1, with 8 bases fitting TRBD2. The length of the CDR3 is 16 residues. J gave up 4 bases and V 4 bases, and 9 bases lay outside the gene matches. Germline assignment: CDR1 MDHEN and CDR2 SYDVKM. The chain's CDR3 is CASSSFGSGVYNEQFF. The CDR3 coding sequence is TGTGCCAGCAGTTCCTTTGGTAGCGGGGTTTACAATGAGCAGTTCTTC.

The chain carries TRBV7-9 and TRBJ2-3, with 8 bases fitting TRBD2. With V trimmed by 4 bases and J by 0 bases, 6 bases remained unmatched. This CDR3 spans 16 amino acids. Germline loops: CDR1 SEHNR, CDR2 FQNEAQ (reference sequence). CDR3 coding DNA: TGTGCCAGCAGCTACCGTTTAGCGGGGAGCACAGATACGCAGTATTTT. It yields the protein CASSYRLAGSTDTQYF.

The chain recombines TRBV19 with TRBJ1-6; D is unresolved. Germline V CDR1 and CDR2: LNHDA, SQIVND (reference sequence). V was shortened by 2 bases and J by 6 bases, with 11 bases between the two germline ends. There are 15 residues in the CDR3. The CDR3: CASSIRPSGNSPLHF. In nucleotides, the CDR3 is TGTGCCAGTAGTATAAGGCCTTCGGGTAATTCACCCCTCCACTTT.

V and J are TRBV10-3 and TRBJ2-3, with 9 bases that match TRBD2. The V and J ends lost 7 bases and 3 bases, in that order; junction bases with no gene match: 5. This CDR3 spans 14 amino acids. CDR1 is ENHRY and CDR2 is SYGVKD in the germline V gene. This CDR3 reads CAITAGGPTDTQYF. The CDR3 DNA follows: TGTGCCATCACCGCGGGAGGGCCAACAGATACGCAGTATTTT.

The CDR3, as DNA: TGCAGCTCGGCGTTGGGGTTGGGGGCCGAGCAGTACTTC. It is translated as CSSALGLGAEQYF. The chain carries TRBV29-1 and TRBJ2-7; possibly TRBD1 for D (6 bases). Trimming removed 8 bases from V and 6 bases from J, with 20 bases in between. CDR3 length equals 13 residues. Germline CDR1 is SQVTM and CDR2 is ANQGSEA.

The V gene is TRBV13, the J gene TRBJ2-3, with TRBD2 matching 10 bases. Germline V CDR1 and CDR2: PRHDT, FYEKMQ (reference sequence). This CDR3 is built from 17 residues. After removal of 5 bases from V and 2 bases from J, the junction contained 10 bases not matched to a gene. The chain's CDR3 is CASSISPGLAFTDTQYF. The CDR3 bases are TGTGCCAGCAGCATCTCTCCGGGACTAGCGTTCACAGATACGCAGTATTTT. The whole variable domain, remainder taken from reference TRBV13 and TRBJ2-3, is AAGVIQSPRHLIKEKRETATLKCYPIPRHDTVYWYQQGPGQDPQFLISFYEKMQSDKGSIPDRFSAQQFSDYHSELNMSSLELGDSALYFCASSISPGLAFTDTQYFGPGTRLTVL.

V is TRBV5-1 and J is TRBJ2-2; 8 bases fit TRBD1. V dropped 5 bases and J dropped 2; count of bases not matched to a gene: 8. The germline V gene has CDR1 SGHRS and CDR2 YFSETQ. The CDR3 extends over 16 amino acids. The CDR3 region is CASSMNRGVNTGELFF. The CDR3 DNA reads as TGCGCCAGCAGTATGAACAGGGGGGTAAACACCGGGGAGCTGTTTTTT.

V and J are TRBV6-5 and TRBJ2-6; the D call may be TRBD1 or TRBD2 (5 bases each). With 0 bases removed from V and 4 bases from J, the gap between germline ends came to 10 bases. CDR3 length equals 16 residues. The germline V gene encodes CDR1 MNHEY and CDR2 SVGAGI. The CDR3 loop is CASSYSGDPGANVLTF. The CDR3 DNA reads TGTGCCAGCAGTTACTCAGGGGACCCCGGGGCCAACGTCCTGACTTTC.

The chain links TRBV3-1 (or the pseudogene TRBV3-2) to TRBJ2-1; no clear D. CDR3 length: 17 residues. Germline CDR1 LGHDT, CDR2 YNNKEL (reference sequence). V was cut by 5 bases and J by 4 bases, with 21 bases left in between. CDR3 DNA sequence: TGTGCCAGCAGCGAAAATCCTGGGGAAGGAAGATACAATGAGCAGTTCTTC. It encodes CASSENPGEGRYNEQFF.

V is TRBV7-2 and J is TRBJ2-5; D is unclear. Trimming removed 4 bases at V and 2 bases at J, with 11 bases between. Germline V gives CDR1 SGHTA, CDR2 FQGNSA. CDR3 length: 14 amino acids. CDR3 nucleotide sequence: TGTGCCAGCAGCTCCTCGTGGGTGCAAGAGACCCAGTACTTC. This gives the protein CASSSSWVQETQYF.

The chain combines TRBV19 with TRBJ2-4; 8 nucleotides agree with TRBD1. J was trimmed by 8 bases and V by 5 bases; bases with no gene match: 5. Germline V gene sequence: CDR1 LNHDA, CDR2 SQIVND (reference sequence). The CDR3 has 13 amino acids. CDR3 region: CASSRRGQDIQYF. In DNA, the CDR3 is TGTGCCAGTAGTCGCAGGGGGCAAGACATTCAGTACTTC.

The chain employs TRBV24-1 and TRBJ1-2, with D uncertain. The CDR3 contains 11 residues. V was pared by 4 bases and J by 7 bases, with 6 bases between. Germline CDR1 and CDR2: KGHDR and SFDVKD. CDR3 sequence (DNA): TGTGCCACCAGTGACCCTTCTGGCTACACCTTC. Its protein product is CATSDPSGYTF.

The chain uses TRBV6-5 and TRBJ1-2, with unresolved D. Trimming took off 4 bases at V and 3 bases at J, with 6 bases between the two ends. The CDR3 extends over 12 amino acids. Germline CDR1 reads MNHEY; CDR2 reads SVGAGI. CDR3 nucleotides: TGTGCCAGCAGTTCCGGGTACTATGGCTACACCTTC. Its protein product is CASSSGYYGYTF.

This chain links TRBV6-5 with TRBJ1-4; 8 bases map to TRBD1. CDR1 and CDR2 from the germline V gene are MNHEY and SVGAGI. The CDR3 sequence is 15 residues long. V trimming: 6 bases; J trimming: 3 bases; junction bases outside the gene matches: 6. The CDR3 reads CASSRQGSANEKLFF. The CDR3 bases are TGTGCCAGCAGCCGACAGGGGTCGGCTAATGAAAAACTGTTTTTT.

The J gene is TRBJ1-1, the V gene TRBV10-3; D unresolved. Germline CDR1 is ENHRY and CDR2 is SYGVKD. The CDR3 spans 16 residues. The ends were cut back, 3 bases at V and 1 base at J, with 15 bases in the middle. This CDR3 reads CAISDLIGSSNTEAFF. The CDR3 nucleotides read TGTGCCATCAGTGATTTGATAGGTAGTTCGAACACTGAAGCTTTCTTT.

J is TRBJ1-3 and V is TRBV5-5, with 9 bases identical to TRBD1. The trim removed 3 bases at V and 2 bases at J, leaving 6 bases unmatched. The CDR3 loop spans 16 amino acids. Germline CDR1 reads SGHKS; CDR2 reads YYEKEE (reference sequence). CDR3 nucleotides: TGTGCCAGCAGCTGGCGGGGGGACAGGGCTGGAAACACCATATATTTT. This gives the protein CASSWRGDRAGNTIYF.

The V call is TRBV9, the J call TRBJ2-5; D is undetermined. The CDR3 has 13 residues. Germline CDR1 is SGDLS and CDR2 is YYNGEE. V gave up 0 bases and J gave up 2 bases, with 5 bases separating them. The CDR3 loop is CASSVEQQETQYF. The CDR3 coding sequence is TGTGCCAGCAGCGTAGAACAGCAAGAGACCCAGTACTTC.

V and J are TRBV5-6 and TRBJ2-3, with TRBD1 matching 8 bases. J gave up 3 bases and V 4 bases, and 7 bases lay outside the gene matches. CDR3 length: 15 amino acids. Germline V gene lookup returns CDR1 SGHDT and CDR2 YYEEEE. The CDR3, as DNA: TGTGCCAGCAGCCAGACAGGGGTTCCGACAGATACGCAGTATTTT. Protein: CASSQTGVPTDTQYF.

The chain combines TRBV4-1 with TRBJ1-3; D gene unclear. Germline CDR1 MGHRA, CDR2 YSYEKL. The CDR3 contains 15 residues. Trimming pared 0 bases from V and 4 bases from J, leaving 10 bases between. The CDR3 reads CASSQDGVRGNTIYF. The CDR3 nucleotides are TGCGCCAGCAGCCAAGATGGGGTGCGGGGAAACACCATATATTTT.

The chain uses TRBV7-3 and TRBJ2-2, with D maybe TRBD1 (6 bases). Germline lookup yields CDR1 SGHTA and CDR2 FQGTGA. There are 16 residues in the CDR3. V lost 5 bases to trimming and J lost 0 bases, with 13 bases between them. The CDR3 DNA reads as TGTGCCAGCAGCCCGCGGACAGATGCGAACACCGGGGAGCTGTTTTTT. It codes for CASSPRTDANTGELFF.

This chain uses TRBV7-9 with TRBJ2-7; 7 bases line up with TRBD2. The CDR3 runs 14 residues. J was trimmed by 5 bases and V by 4 bases; bases with no gene match: 8. Germline V lookup: CDR1 SEHNR, CDR2 FQNEAQ (reference sequence). CDR3 sequence: CASSSRGSINEQYF. Written as DNA, the CDR3 is TGTGCCAGCAGCTCCCGCGGGAGCATCAACGAGCAGTACTTC.

The rearrangement links TRBV28 to TRBJ2-7; 10 positions match TRBD1. J was trimmed by 4 bases and V by 4 bases; bases with no gene match: 10. The germline gives CDR1 MDHEN, CDR2 SYDVKM. The CDR3 contains 16 residues. The CDR3 bases are TGTGCCAGCAGTTCGCCCGACAGGGGGCGTCTTTACGAGCAGTACTTC. It is translated as CASSSPDRGRLYEQYF.

The rearrangement uses TRBV10-2 and TRBJ2-4; possible D gene TRBD2, 6 bases. The CDR3 sequence is 20 residues long. Trimming left V 6 bases short and J 0 bases short, with 27 bases between. Germline V gives CDR1 WSHSY, CDR2 SAAADI. CDR3 sequence reads: CASREGGMSSAYRAKNIQYF. In DNA form, the CDR3 reads TGCGCCAGCAGAGAGGGTGGGATGTCTAGCGCTTATCGAGCCAAAAACATTCAGTACTTC.

The J gene is TRBJ2-1, the V gene TRBV15; D is uncertain. CDR3 length: 17 residues. V was cut by 0 bases and J by 7 bases, with 19 bases left in between. The germline V gene has CDR1 LNHNV and CDR2 YYDKDF (reference sequence). The CDR3: CATSRDLIPKLENEQFF. The CDR3 coding sequence is TGTGCCACCAGCAGAGATCTTATCCCCAAGTTGGAGAATGAGCAGTTCTTC.

This chain connects TRBV28 to TRBJ1-2; 7 positions agree with TRBD1. This CDR3 comprises 13 residues. Looked up from germline, CDR1 is MDHEN and CDR2 is SYDVKM. Trimming removed 7 bases from V and 6 bases from J; junction bases left unmatched: 8. DNA for the CDR3: TGTGCCAGCAACCCCAGGAGGGGGCATGGCTACACCTTC. Its translation: CASNPRRGHGYTF.

The genes are TRBV6-5 and TRBJ1-2; tentative D call: TRBD1 (6 bases). V was cut by 10 bases and J by 5 bases, with 17 bases left in between. The CDR3 loop spans 13 amino acids. Looked up from germline, CDR1 is MNHEY and CDR2 is SVGAGI. In DNA form, the CDR3 reads TGTGCCACTAACAGGGTGATTGAGTATGGCTACACCTTC. Protein: CATNRVIEYGYTF.

The chain combines TRBV28 with TRBJ2-3; D gene ambiguous. Germline-derived CDR1 and CDR2 are MDHEN and SYDVKM. Trimming removed 2 bases at V and 6 bases at J, with 6 bases between. The CDR3 loop spans 12 amino acids. The CDR3 DNA is TGTGCCAGCAGTTTAAGGTTGGATACGCAGTATTTT. Residues: CASSLRLDTQYF.

The chain carries TRBV7-8 and TRBJ1-1; maybe TRBD1 (6 bases). CDR1 is SGHVS and CDR2 is FQNEAQ in the germline V gene. The CDR3 has 15 residues. V lost 5 bases, J lost 4 bases, and 17 bases lay in between. CDR3 sequence: CASSPLVGGGTEAFF. CDR3 sequence (DNA): TGTGCCAGCAGCCCCCTGGTCGGGGGCGGCACTGAAGCTTTCTTT.

The V gene is TRBV6-5, the J gene TRBJ1-5; D gene ambiguous. Germline CDR1 and CDR2: MNHEY and SVGAGI. CDR3 length: 13 amino acids. V lost 5 bases and J lost 6, with 11 bases in between. The CDR3 region is CASSPRRLQPQHF. The CDR3 nucleotides are TGTGCCAGCAGTCCCCGGCGGCTTCAGCCCCAGCATTTT.